This T cell receptor (beta chain) was recorded in a study of OX40 agonist ivuxolimab in advanced cancers. Libraries were prepared by immunoSEQ multiplex PCR; TCRdb keeps only in-frame clonotypes and omits some of them. The data contain about 83,000 clones, over 75% of them singletons. The CDR3 runs to 13 residues. Trimming cost V 1 base and J 6 bases, with 10 bases left between them. CDR1 and CDR2 (germline): SEHNR, FQNEAQ (reference sequence). The V call is TRBV7-9, the J call TRBJ2-7; unclear D gene. Sequenced here: CD4+ or CD8+ T cells sorted from blood, sampled in a trial of the OX40 agonist ivuxolimab. The TCR sequence derives from an adult with an advanced solid tumor such as melanoma, head and neck, liver or kidney cancer. The CDR3 DNA reads as TGTGCCAGCAGCTTAGAGAATCCGGGCGAGCAGTACTTC. This gives the protein CASSLENPGEQYF.